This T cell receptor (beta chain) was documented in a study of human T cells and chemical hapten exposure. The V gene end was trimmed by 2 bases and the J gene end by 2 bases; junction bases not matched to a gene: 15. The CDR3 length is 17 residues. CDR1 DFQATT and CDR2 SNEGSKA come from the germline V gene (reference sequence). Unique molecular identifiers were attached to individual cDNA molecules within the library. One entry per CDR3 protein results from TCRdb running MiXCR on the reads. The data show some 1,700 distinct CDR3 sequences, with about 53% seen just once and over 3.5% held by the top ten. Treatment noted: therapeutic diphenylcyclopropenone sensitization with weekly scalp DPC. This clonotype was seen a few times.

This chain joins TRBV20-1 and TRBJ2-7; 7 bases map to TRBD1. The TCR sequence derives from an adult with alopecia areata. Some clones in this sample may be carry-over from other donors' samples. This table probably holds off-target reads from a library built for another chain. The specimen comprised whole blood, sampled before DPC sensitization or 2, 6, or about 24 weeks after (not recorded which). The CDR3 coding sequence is TGCAGTGCTAGACAGAAAGGAGTGGACAGGCTCGCCTACGAGCAGTACTTC. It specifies CSARQKGVDRLAYEQYF.